The 7 T cell receptor beta chains presented below share a single source sample, sequenced in a study of blood T cell repertoires in COVID-19. Produced via immunoSEQ multiplex PCR; TCRdb's table is partial and in-frame only. The table includes 45,000 to 55,000 clones, about 83% detected once. The sequencing input was peripheral blood. These receptors all stem from a middle-aged man with acute or convalescent COVID-19.

This clone has only a few counts. The V and J genes are TRBV7-9 and TRBJ1-5; no reliable D call. Germline V lookup: CDR1 SEHNR, CDR2 FQNEAQ (reference sequence). This CDR3 spans 16 amino acids. V was trimmed by 5 bases and J by 5 bases, leaving 19 bases between them. CDR3: CASSPSASREDQPQHF. The DNA for the CDR3 is TGTGCCAGCAGCCCTTCCGCTTCGCGGGAAGATCAGCCCCAGCATTTT.

The chain couples TRBV7-2 to TRBJ1-2, with TRBD1 matching 10 bases. Germline V CDR1 and CDR2: SGHTA, FQGNSA. V dropped 5 bases and J dropped 4; count of bases not matched to a gene: 4. The CDR3 loop spans 14 amino acids. The CDR3 is CASSHRTGGYGYTF. CDR3 DNA: TGTGCCAGCAGCCATCGGACAGGGGGCTATGGCTACACCTTC.

This chain links TRBV28 with TRBJ1-2, with D tentatively TRBD1 (5 bases). Germline loops: CDR1 MDHEN, CDR2 SYDVKM. Trimming removed 4 bases at V and 2 bases at J, with 14 bases between. The CDR3 consists of 15 residues. CDR3 residues: CASSSPSTANYGYTF. For the CDR3, the DNA is TGTGCCAGCAGTTCGCCGTCGACAGCAAACTATGGCTACACCTTC.

The CDR3 DNA sequence: TGCGCCAGCAATCCCCGCCTAGCGGGAGAACCCGGGGAGCTGTTTTTT. It translates to CASNPRLAGEPGELFF. This chain connects TRBV5-1 to TRBJ2-2, with TRBD2 identical over 10 bases. V shed 6 bases and J 6 bases; nucleotides not matched to a gene: 11. The CDR3 consists of 16 residues. CDR1 is SGHRS, CDR2 YFSETQ, per germline.

This clone came up a few times. The rearrangement links TRBV11-2 to TRBJ1-2, with 8 bases that match TRBD1. The CDR3 has 15 amino acids. Germline CDR1 and CDR2: SGHAT and FQNNGV. The ends lost 0 bases at V and 4 bases at J; junction bases unmatched: 4. The CDR3 loop reads CASSLDQGAVYGYTF. The CDR3 DNA is TGTGCCAGCAGCTTAGATCAGGGGGCGGTCTATGGCTACACCTTC. The full variable domain, in which reference TRBV11-2 and TRBJ1-2 provide the parts outside the CDR3, is EAGVAQSPRYKIIEKRQSVAFWCNPISGHATLYWYQQILGQGPKLLIQFQNNGVVDDSQLPKDRFSAERLKGVDSTLKIQPAKLEDSAVYLCASSLDQGAVYGYTFGSGTRLTVV.

The chain carries TRBV19 and TRBJ2-7; perhaps TRBD1 as D (6 bases). The CDR3 runs to 15 residues. Germline V gene data show CDR1 as LNHDA and CDR2 as SQIVND (reference sequence). The V end lost 9 bases, the J end lost 1 base, and 19 bases lay between the germline ends. Written as DNA, the CDR3 is TGTGCCAGAATACGAAGGGAACAGGGATCCTACGAGCAGTACTTC. Translation gives CARIRREQGSYEQYF.

This chain links TRBV5-6 with TRBJ2-1, with no clear D. V lost 0 bases to trimming and J lost 0 bases, with 13 bases between them. Germline V gene data show CDR1 as SGHDT and CDR2 as YYEEEE. The CDR3 is made up of 17 amino acids. The CDR3 is CASSLGAGFYSYNEQFF. The CDR3 coding sequence is TGTGCCAGCAGCTTGGGGGCAGGCTTCTACTCCTACAATGAGCAGTTCTTC.